This TCR beta chain came from a study of tumor-infiltrating lymphocytes in primary liver carcinoma. CDR1 and CDR2 (germline): SEHNR, FQNEAQ (reference sequence). V was shortened by 8 bases and J by 7 bases, with 13 bases between the two germline ends. This CDR3 is built from 12 residues. TCR beta cDNA came from roughly 550 ng total RNA, primed with a constant-region primer. ARM-PCR was slightly modified, and three nested multiplex PCR rounds with it gave rise to the TCR beta libraries. The two initial PCR rounds, roughly 9 cycles each, used TRBV1-TRBV30 forward and C-beta reverse primers. TCRdb itself ran the multiplex PCR reads through MiXCR, one entry per CDR3 protein. The sample yields 300,000 to 400,000 distinct CDR3 sequences, less than 75% seen once. Out of unsorted whole blood came the blood RNA, and germline DNA was extracted as well.

The chain couples TRBV7-9 to TRBJ2-3; D is uncertain. What was sequenced was peripheral blood. The receptor comes from a man aged 40-49 years with primary liver carcinoma and hepatitis B virus infection. The DNA for the CDR3 is TGTGCCAGCGGCGCTCACGGAAATACGCAGTATTTT. Translating gives CASGAHGNTQYF. The whole variable domain, filled in from reference TRBV7-9 and TRBJ2-3, reads DTGVSQNPRHKITKRGQNVTFRCDPISEHNRLYWYRQTLGQGPEFLTYFQNEAQLEKSRLLSDRFSAERPKGSFSTLEIQRTEQGDSAMYLCASGAHGNTQYFGPGTRLTVL.